The 21 T cell receptor beta chains given below trace back to one sample, sequenced in a study of T cell responses to AZD1222 COVID-19 vaccine. Measured with immunoSEQ multiplex PCR; TCRdb has only the in-frame clones, and not every one. The sample lists over 100,000 clones, approximately 89% occurring once. Source: peripheral blood, taken on day 0 of AZD1222 vaccination. The receptors here all came from an adult in good health.

The chain uses TRBV7-2 and TRBJ1-2; no clear D gene. CDR3 length: 15 residues. Germline V lookup: CDR1 SGHTA, CDR2 FQGNSA. Trimming removed 2 bases from V and 2 bases from J, with 12 bases in between. CDR3 loop: CASSLMAGENYGYTF. CDR3 DNA: TGTGCCAGCAGCTTAATGGCCGGCGAGAACTATGGCTACACCTTC.

The chain is built from TRBV9 and TRBJ2-2; D not certain. V lost 1 base and J lost 1, with 5 bases in between. The CDR3 covers 14 residues. Germline loops: CDR1 SGDLS, CDR2 YYNGEE. The CDR3 loop is CASSVSLNTGELFF. The CDR3 bases are TGTGCCAGCAGCGTAAGTCTGAACACCGGGGAGCTGTTTTTT. Full variable domain (rest looked up from reference TRBV9 and TRBJ2-2): DSGVTQTPKHLITATGQRVTLRCSPRSGDLSVYWYQQSLDQGLQFLIQYYNGEERAKGNILERFSAQQFPDLHSELNLSSLELGDSALYFCASSVSLNTGELFFGEGSRLTVL.

The V gene is TRBV6-5, the J gene TRBJ1-1, with 8 bases matching TRBD1. The CDR3 is made up of 14 amino acids. V lost 3 bases to trimming and J lost 6 bases; unmatched junction nucleotides: 6. CDR1 and CDR2 from the germline V gene are MNHEY and SVGAGI. CDR3 nucleotide sequence: TGTGCCAGCAGTTATGGACAGGGAAGTTCTGAAGCTTTCTTT. Its protein is CASSYGQGSSEAFF.

The rearrangement uses TRBV24-1 and TRBJ2-2; 9 positions match TRBD1. Per germline, CDR1 KGHDR and CDR2 SFDVKD. J lost 2 bases, V lost 6 bases, and 9 bases had no gene match. The CDR3 length is 17 residues. The CDR3 loop reads CATSFPYRGRNTGELFF. In DNA, the CDR3 is TGTGCCACCAGTTTCCCATACAGGGGGCGCAACACCGGGGAGCTGTTTTTT.

This rearrangement joins TRBV3-1 (or the pseudogene TRBV3-2) to TRBJ2-3, with a possible D match to TRBD2 (5 bases). Trimming left V 4 bases short and J 2 bases short, with 13 bases between. The CDR3 has 15 residues. The germline gives CDR1 LGHDT, CDR2 YNNKEL (reference sequence). In DNA form, the CDR3 reads TGTGCCAGCAGCCTGACTACTAGGTACACAGATACGCAGTATTTT. It translates to CASSLTTRYTDTQYF.

The rearrangement uses TRBV10-3 and TRBJ2-7, with a weak D call TRBD2 (5 bases). Trimming left V 11 bases short and J 2 bases short, with 16 bases between. The CDR3 consists of 13 residues. Germline V lookup: CDR1 ENHRY, CDR2 SYGVKD. DNA for the CDR3: TGTGCCTCCGGACTCCCTCCTACCTACGAGCAGTACTTC. Residues: CASGLPPTYEQYF.

The chain employs TRBV7-2 and TRBJ2-7, with TRBD1 matching over 8 bases. The germline V gene encodes CDR1 SGHTA and CDR2 FQGNSA. The J segment lost 4 bases and the V segment lost 2 bases, leaving 10 bases of the junction unmatched. CDR3 size: 16 residues. In DNA, the CDR3 is TGTGCCAGCAGCTTATTTCAGGGGGCGGTAATGTACGAGCAGTACTTC. Translating gives CASSLFQGAVMYEQYF. Full variable domain (remainder filled in from reference TRBV7-2 and TRBJ2-7): GAGVSQSPSNKVTEKGKDVELRCDPISGHTALYWYRQSLGQGLEFLIYFQGNSAPDKSGLPSDRFSAERTGGSVSTLTIQRTQQEDSAVYLCASSLFQGAVMYEQYFGPGTRLTVT.

The V gene is TRBV19, the J gene TRBJ1-1; 7 nucleotides agree with TRBD1. CDR3 length: 16 amino acids. The trim removed 6 bases at V and 0 bases at J, leaving 10 bases unmatched. Germline values: CDR1 LNHDA, CDR2 SQIVND (reference sequence). The DNA for the CDR3 is TGTGCCAGTAGATCCTATAGGACAGGCATGAACACTGAAGCTTTCTTT. This gives the protein CASRSYRTGMNTEAFF.

The chain employs TRBV6-5 and TRBJ1-5; possible D gene TRBD1, 5 bases. Per the germline V gene, CDR1 is MNHEY and CDR2 is SVGAGI. V lost 1 base to trimming and J lost 6 bases, with 10 bases between them. The CDR3 runs 14 residues. CDR3: CASSYYRGTQPQHF. The CDR3 DNA reads as TGTGCCAGCAGTTACTATCGAGGGACTCAGCCCCAGCATTTT.

This chain links TRBV18 with TRBJ2-1; D is perhaps TRBD2 (5 bases). V was pared by 0 bases and J by 3 bases, with 21 bases between. The CDR3 sequence is 19 residues long. Germline assignment: CDR1 KGHSH and CDR2 LQKENI. CDR3: CASSPPLERRDGGYNEQFF. The CDR3 DNA reads TGTGCCAGCTCACCACCCTTGGAACGGAGAGATGGAGGCTACAATGAGCAGTTCTTC. Combining the CDR3 with reference TRBV18 and TRBJ2-1 gives the whole variable domain NAGVMQNPRHLVRRRGQEARLRCSPMKGHSHVYWYRQLPEEGLKFMVYLQKENIIDESGMPKERFSAEFPKEGPSILRIQQVVRGDSAAYFCASSPPLERRDGGYNEQFFGPGTRLTVL.

V usage is TRBV2 and J usage is TRBJ2-3; 8 bases are shared with TRBD1. J lost 2 bases, V lost 6 bases, and 10 bases had no gene match. Germline CDR1 SNHLY, CDR2 FYNNEI. The CDR3 has 16 amino acids. CDR3 sequence reads: CASSSRQGRITDTQYF. The CDR3 nucleotides read TGTGCCAGCAGCAGCCGACAGGGGCGGATCACAGATACGCAGTATTTT.

The J gene is TRBJ1-1, the V gene TRBV3-1 (or the pseudogene TRBV3-2); TRBD1 matches at 8 bases. This CDR3 comprises 14 residues. V shed 2 bases and J 10 bases; nucleotides not matched to a gene: 9. The germline V gene encodes CDR1 LGHDT and CDR2 YNNKEL (reference sequence). CDR3 nucleotides: TGTGCCAGCAGCCAACAGGGGGCGCAGGAGGGAGCTTTCTTT. It codes for CASSQQGAQEGAFF.

The chain is built from TRBV5-8 and TRBJ2-7; D remains unclear. CDR3 length: 11 amino acids. The germline V gene has CDR1 SGHTS and CDR2 YDEGEE. V lost 3 bases, J lost 1 base, and 2 bases lay in between. CDR3: CASSSSYEQYF. As DNA, the CDR3 is TGTGCCAGCAGCTCGTCCTACGAGCAGTACTTC.

This chain connects TRBV28 to TRBJ1-2; 8 bases are shared with TRBD1. The CDR3 runs 14 residues. The germline V gene encodes CDR1 MDHEN and CDR2 SYDVKM. V lost 2 bases and J lost 4; bases outside the gene matches: 3. Here the CDR3 reads CASSLTRGLYGYTF. The CDR3 DNA reads as TGTGCCAGCAGTTTAACCAGGGGGCTCTATGGCTACACCTTC.

This clone was observed a single time. The genes are TRBV25-1 and TRBJ1-4; TRBD1 might be the D (5 bases). This CDR3 has 15 residues. Germline V CDR1 and CDR2: MGHDK, SYGVNS. V was clipped by 3 bases and J by 12 bases, with 20 bases between them. CDR3 sequence: CASSESRQPGRELFF. The CDR3 DNA follows: TGTGCCAGCAGTGAGTCCAGACAGCCGGGCAGGGAACTGTTTTTT.

The chain combines TRBV10-1 with TRBJ2-4; no clear D. CDR1 and CDR2 from the germline V gene are WNHNN and SYGVQD (reference sequence). This CDR3 spans 12 amino acids. V lost 3 bases and J lost 9, with 9 bases in between. CDR3 DNA sequence: TGCGCCAGCAGTGATGGAGTCGGCATTCAGTACTTC. Protein sequence: CASSDGVGIQYF.

The CDR3 nucleotides are TGTGCCATCTCCCAGGCGGGTTCCAATCAGCCCCAGCATTTT. This encodes CAISQAGSNQPQHF. This chain joins TRBV10-3 and TRBJ1-5; D call uncertain. This CDR3 has 14 amino acids. Trimming pared 8 bases from V and 3 bases from J, leaving 14 bases between. Germline CDR1 and CDR2: ENHRY and SYGVKD.

The chain carries TRBV12-3 or TRBV12-4 and TRBJ1-2; possibly TRBD1 for D (6 bases). V was clipped by 6 bases and J by 3 bases, with 11 bases between them. The CDR3 extends over 13 amino acids. The CDR3: CASRRQEDYGYTF. CDR3 DNA: TGTGCCAGCAGGCGACAGGAAGACTATGGCTACACCTTC.

Only one count was recorded for this clone. V gene TRBV7-2 combines with J gene TRBJ2-7, with 9 bases matching TRBD2. The CDR3 loop spans 17 amino acids. Germline V CDR1 and CDR2: SGHTA, FQGNSA. Trimming cost V 2 bases and J 0 bases; bases outside gene matches: 8. For the CDR3, the DNA is TGTGCCAGCAGCTTATCTCGACTAGCGGAATCCTCCTACGAGCAGTACTTC. As protein: CASSLSRLAESSYEQYF. The variable domain in full, completed from reference TRBV7-2 and TRBJ2-7, reads GAGVSQSPSNKVTEKGKDVELRCDPISGHTALYWYRQSLGQGLEFLIYFQGNSAPDKSGLPSDRFSAERTGGSVSTLTIQRTQQEDSAVYLCASSLSRLAESSYEQYFGPGTRLTVT.

The rearrangement uses TRBV7-2 and TRBJ2-1; D is undetermined. Germline CDR1 reads SGHTA; CDR2 reads FQGNSA. V was clipped by 5 bases and J by 7 bases, with 6 bases between them. The CDR3 contains 11 residues. CDR3 sequence: CASSLLNEQFF. Written as DNA, the CDR3 is TGTGCCAGCAGCCTTCTGAATGAGCAGTTCTTC.

The table lists this clone with a count of one. This sequence joins TRBV10-3 and TRBJ1-2, with D uncertain. This CDR3 is 14 amino acids long. V gave up 0 bases and J gave up 2 bases, with 7 bases separating them. Germline CDR1 and CDR2: ENHRY and SYGVKD. The CDR3 protein is CAISESPGNYGYTF. CDR3 nucleotides: TGTGCCATCAGTGAGTCCCCAGGCAACTATGGCTACACCTTC.